One and the same sample provided the 8 T cell receptor beta chains below, sequenced in a study of cytomegalovirus exposure and HLA in healthy donors. The PCR used 60 Vbeta and 13 Jbeta primers. Sequencing used immunoSEQ multiplex PCR; TCRdb keeps in-frame clones, though not all of them. The data contain about 160,000 clones, approximately 81% of them singletons. Sequencing was carried out using PBMCs. The receptors derive from a boy between 2 and 15 years old in good health and CMV-seronegative.

The V and J genes are TRBV27 and TRBJ2-7, with TRBD1 matching 11 bases. V gave up 9 bases and J gave up 0 bases; unmatched junction bases: 4. Germline V gene lookup returns CDR1 MNHEY and CDR2 SMNVEV (reference sequence). There are 14 residues in the CDR3. CDR3 loop: CARRGTGGSYEQYV. For the CDR3, the DNA is TGTGCCAGGAGGGGGACAGGGGGCTCCTACGAGCAGTACGTC.

The chain has TRBV29-1 and TRBJ2-5; 10 positions agree with TRBD2. J gave up 4 bases and V 7 bases, and 3 bases lay outside the gene matches. This CDR3 is built from 12 residues. Germline lookup yields CDR1 SQVTM and CDR2 ANQGSEA. CDR3 amino acids: CSARTSGETQYF. CDR3 DNA sequence: TGCAGCGCAAGGACTAGCGGAGAGACCCAGTACTTC.

The rearrangement joins TRBV5-5 to TRBJ2-7; 9 nucleotides match TRBD1. The CDR3 totals 13 residues. Trimming took 4 bases from V and 9 from J; bases not matched to a gene: 8. CDR1 is SGHKS, CDR2 YYEKEE, per germline (reference sequence). This CDR3 is CASSLPGQGVQYV. The CDR3 DNA follows: TGTGCCAGCAGCCTACCGGGACAGGGTGTGCAGTACGTC.

The table lists this clone with a count of one. This chain uses TRBV28 with TRBJ2-5, with 7 bases matching TRBD2. The length of the CDR3 is 13 residues. The junction had 6 bases not matched to a gene; V was cut back by 6 bases and J by 5 bases. Germline V gene sequence: CDR1 MDHEN, CDR2 SYDVKM. DNA for the CDR3: TGTGCCAGCAGCTTGGGAGGGTTTGAGACCCAGTACTTC. Its translation: CASSLGGFETQYF.

The chain is built from TRBV19 and TRBJ1-2; D is unresolved. Trimming pared 10 bases from V and 2 bases from J, leaving 23 bases between. This CDR3 comprises 16 residues. The germline CDR1 and CDR2 sequences are LNHDA and SQIVND (reference sequence). In DNA form, the CDR3 reads TGTGCCACTCGTAGACGGACTCCCCAAAGAAACTATGGCTACACCTTC. It encodes CATRRRTPQRNYGYTF. The full variable domain, rest sourced from reference TRBV19 and TRBJ1-2, is DGGITQSPKYLFRKEGQNVTLSCEQNLNHDAMYWYRQDPGQGLRLIYYSQIVNDFQKGDIAEGYSVSREKKESFPLTVTSAQKNPTAFYLCATRRRTPQRNYGYTFGSGTRLTVV.

This sequence joins TRBV10-3 and TRBJ2-3; 9 positions agree with TRBD1. The junction had 3 bases not matched to a gene; V was cut back by 4 bases and J by 4 bases. Per germline, CDR1 ENHRY and CDR2 SYGVKD. The CDR3 has 14 amino acids. CDR3 residues: CAISGTGEPDTQYF. Written as DNA, the CDR3 is TGTGCCATCAGTGGGACAGGGGAGCCAGATACGCAGTATTTT.

The rearrangement joins TRBV5-1 to TRBJ1-2, with D possibly being TRBD1 (6 bases). V lost 4 bases, J lost 1 base, and 8 bases lay in between. This CDR3 has 13 residues. The germline V gene has CDR1 SGHRS and CDR2 YFSETQ. The CDR3 bases are TGCGCCAGCAGCCAGGACAGTAACTATGGCTACACCTTC. This sequence encodes CASSQDSNYGYTF.

This sequence joins TRBV10-3 and TRBJ2-1; tentatively, D is TRBD2 (6 bases). V gave up 5 bases and J gave up 0 bases, with 17 bases separating them. Germline loops: CDR1 ENHRY, CDR2 SYGVKD. This CDR3 comprises 17 residues. The CDR3 bases are TGTGCCATCAGTCTAACGGGACTCAACTACTCCTACAATGAGCAGTTCTTC. Its protein product is CAISLTGLNYSYNEQFF.